A single sample is the source of the 24 T cell receptor beta chains below, sequenced in a study of shared clonotypes between healthy human individuals (dated by TCRdb to 2020 to 2022). Library method: the immunoSEQ multiplex PCR assay. In TCRdb, the immuneACCESS table is reduced to in-frame sequences with V and J assigned. These tables do not hold every clone; where another copy was compared, an unresolved V gene accounts for under half, and the others remain unexplained. Within this sample are millions of clones, with just over 90% of them counted one time only. The ten largest make up about 0.39% of the sample. The specimen was naive CD4+ T cells from PBMCs. The cell subset or site label on this specimen signifies: CD45RA+ positively selected. The source of these receptors is a man between 18 and 35 years old in good health. Some clones in this sample may be carry-over from other donors' samples.

This clone is a singleton in its sample. This rearrangement joins TRBV9 to TRBJ2-1; 8 bases line up with TRBD2. Germline CDR1 SGDLS, CDR2 YYNGEE. The CDR3 consists of 17 residues. Unmatched junction bases numbered 9, after V lost 1 base and J lost 3 bases. CDR3 residues: CASSVTPLAGRYNEQFF. For the CDR3, the DNA is TGTGCCAGCAGCGTAACCCCCCTAGCGGGCCGCTACAATGAGCAGTTCTTC.

CDR3 in amino acids: CASSLLGLVRNEQFF. The CDR3 DNA reads TGTGCCAGCAGCCTCCTCGGACTGGTTAGGAATGAGCAGTTCTTC. The chain is built from TRBV14 and TRBJ2-1; tentative D call: TRBD2 (5 bases). This CDR3 is 15 amino acids long. With 4 bases removed from V and 7 bases from J, the gap between germline ends came to 17 bases. The germline V gene has CDR1 SGHDN and CDR2 FVKESK.

The chain recombines TRBV15 with TRBJ1-1; 9 positions match TRBD1. V shed 5 bases and J 1 base; nucleotides not matched to a gene: 5. The CDR3 is 15 residues long. Germline values: CDR1 LNHNV, CDR2 YYDKDF (reference sequence). The CDR3 reads CATSGDRARNTEAFF. The CDR3 DNA sequence: TGTGCCACCAGCGGGGACAGGGCAAGGAACACTGAAGCTTTCTTT.

This CDR3 reads CASSGGEAISGANVLTF. CDR3 nucleotide sequence: TGTGCCAGCAGTGGGGGGGAAGCCATCTCTGGGGCCAACGTCCTGACTTTC. The chain uses TRBV28 and TRBJ2-6; the match to TRBD2 covers 7 bases. Germline lookup yields CDR1 MDHEN and CDR2 SYDVKM. The V gene end was trimmed by 5 bases and the J gene end by 0 bases; junction bases not matched to a gene: 7. This CDR3 contains 17 residues.

This clone is a singleton in its sample. The chain employs TRBV5-1 and TRBJ2-1; the D call may be TRBD1 or TRBD2 (7 bases each). Germline assignment: CDR1 SGHRS and CDR2 YFSETQ. The CDR3 has 14 amino acids. Trimming removed 7 bases at V and 3 bases at J, with 14 bases between. CDR3 DNA: TGCGCCAGCGGGCGGGGGACAGTCTACAATGAGCAGTTCTTC. This gives the protein CASGRGTVYNEQFF.

The V and J genes are TRBV2 and TRBJ2-2; D perhaps matches TRBD2 (6 bases). The germline gives CDR1 SNHLY, CDR2 FYNNEI. The CDR3 loop spans 13 amino acids. The germline V and J ends were trimmed by 7 bases and 2 bases, with 8 bases remaining between them. In DNA form, the CDR3 reads TGTGCCAGCACCACTAGCAACACCGGGGAGCTGTTTTTT. This translates into CASTTSNTGELFF.

V usage is TRBV7-3 and J usage is TRBJ2-2; 7 bases fit TRBD1. CDR1 and CDR2 from the germline V gene are SGHTA and FQGTGA. V trimming: 5 bases; J trimming: 3 bases; junction bases outside the gene matches: 6. This CDR3 is built from 15 residues. CDR3 sequence (DNA): TGTGCCAGCAGCGAAGGGCAGGGGGACACCGGGGAGCTGTTTTTT. It specifies CASSEGQGDTGELFF.

The V gene is TRBV21-1, the J gene TRBJ2-7. TRBV21-1 is a documented pseudogene. The CDR3 is 12 residues long. This CDR3 is CAYQTSVYEQYF. The CDR3 region has the DNA TGTGCCTACCAGACGTCGGTTTACGAGCAGTACTTC.

This chain joins TRBV28 and TRBJ2-5; TRBD1 matches 7 bases. There are 15 residues in the CDR3. CDR1 is MDHEN and CDR2 is SYDVKM in the germline V gene. The V segment lost 6 bases and the J segment 4 bases; nucleotides outside the gene matches: 11. The chain's CDR3 is CASSSTGTHAETQYF. The CDR3 nucleotides are TGTGCCAGCAGCTCGACAGGGACACACGCAGAGACCCAGTACTTC.

V gene TRBV18 combines with J gene TRBJ2-7; unclear D gene. The V end was cut by 6 bases, the J end by 0 bases, with 15 bases between. The germline V gene encodes CDR1 KGHSH and CDR2 LQKENI. The CDR3 is made up of 15 amino acids. The CDR3 protein is CASSSLGRPSYEQYF. The CDR3, as DNA: TGTGCCAGCTCGTCATTGGGCAGACCCTCCTACGAGCAGTACTTC.

This chain links TRBV28 with TRBJ2-1, with a possible D match to TRBD1 (6 bases). The germline V gene has CDR1 MDHEN and CDR2 SYDVKM. The CDR3 totals 13 residues. V lost 2 bases, J lost 6 bases, and 8 bases lay in between. CDR3 amino acids: CASSLAGVNEQFF. Here the CDR3 DNA reads TGTGCCAGCAGTTTAGCAGGGGTCAATGAGCAGTTCTTC.

As regards this clone: This sample also contains other DNA sequences that code for the same CDR3. V is TRBV5-1 and J is TRBJ2-5, with 11 bases lining up with TRBD1. CDR1 and CDR2 from the germline V gene are SGHRS and YFSETQ. The J segment lost 4 bases and the V segment lost 3 bases, leaving 5 bases of the junction unmatched. There are 15 residues in the CDR3. In DNA, the CDR3 is TGCGCCAGCAGCTCCGGACAGGGGGCCGGAGAGACCCAGTACTTC. Encoded protein: CASSSGQGAGETQYF.

V is TRBV7-3 and J is TRBJ1-1, with a possible D match to TRBD1 (5 bases). The CDR3 runs to 13 residues. CDR1 and CDR2 from the germline V gene are SGHTA and FQGTGA. The V end was cut by 5 bases, the J end by 3 bases, with 10 bases between. CDR3 loop: CASSDSGDTEAFF. For the CDR3, the DNA is TGTGCCAGCAGCGACAGCGGTGACACTGAAGCTTTCTTT. The full variable domain, rest sourced from reference TRBV7-3 and TRBJ1-1, is GAGVSQTPSNKVTEKGKYVELRCDPISGHTALYWYRQSLGQGPEFLIYFQGTGAADDSGLPNDRFFAVRPEGSVSTLKIQRTERGDSAVYLCASSDSGDTEAFFGQGTRLTVV.

The chain links TRBV4-2 to TRBJ2-3, with D uncertain. This CDR3 has 12 amino acids. The germline V gene encodes CDR1 LGHNA and CDR2 YNFKEQ. V was trimmed by 4 bases and J by 2 bases, leaving 4 bases between them. This chain's CDR3 is CASSPPTDTQYF. The DNA of the CDR3 is TGTGCCAGCAGCCCCCCCACAGATACGCAGTATTTT.

This CDR3 is CASRGDYGYTF. In DNA, the CDR3 is TGTGCCAGCCGAGGGGACTATGGCTACACCTTC. This rearrangement joins TRBV4-2 to TRBJ1-2, with a possible D match to TRBD1 (5 bases). The ends were cut back, 8 bases at V and 3 bases at J, with 7 bases in the middle. CDR1 is LGHNA and CDR2 is YNFKEQ in the germline V gene. The CDR3 has 11 residues.

The J gene is TRBJ2-6, the V gene TRBV27, with D possibly matching TRBD1 (6 bases). Trimming cost V 2 bases and J 0 bases, with 8 bases left between them. Germline V CDR1 and CDR2: MNHEY, SMNVEV (reference sequence). The CDR3 consists of 16 residues. CDR3 sequence: CASSLTGYSGANVLTF. The CDR3, as DNA: TGTGCCAGCAGTTTAACAGGGTACTCTGGGGCCAACGTCCTGACTTTC.

The gene calls are TRBV4-2 and TRBJ1-5; D remains ambiguous. In germline, CDR1 is LGHNA, CDR2 YNFKEQ. The CDR3 sequence is 12 residues long. V dropped 1 base and J dropped 9 bases, with 7 bases sitting between them. The CDR3 loop is CASSQGSGPQHF. The CDR3 DNA reads as TGTGCCAGCAGCCAAGGAAGTGGGCCCCAGCATTTT.

The chain is built from TRBV5-1 and TRBJ2-5; 9 nucleotides align to TRBD2. Germline V lookup: CDR1 SGHRS, CDR2 YFSETQ. The CDR3 covers 19 residues. The V gene end was trimmed by 7 bases and the J gene end by 2 bases; junction bases not matched to a gene: 21. The CDR3 here is CASQEFLGRAGGPQETQYF. CDR3 nucleotides: TGCGCCAGCCAGGAGTTTCTGGGTCGGGCGGGAGGGCCACAAGAGACCCAGTACTTC.

This clone came up once. The genes are TRBV6-5 and TRBJ2-2; D may be TRBD1 (5 bases). The CDR3 totals 15 residues. Per the germline V gene, CDR1 is MNHEY and CDR2 is SVGAGI. V shed 2 bases and J shed 1 base, with 8 bases lying between them. The CDR3 protein is CASSYRQWNTGELFF. CDR3 bases: TGTGCCAGCAGTTACCGACAGTGGAACACCGGGGAGCTGTTTTTT.

The chain links TRBV5-4 to TRBJ2-1; 7 positions match TRBD1. Trimming removed 4 bases from V and 2 bases from J; junction bases left unmatched: 3. There are 14 residues in the CDR3. The germline V gene has CDR1 SGHNT and CDR2 YYREEE (reference sequence). CDR3 coding DNA: TGTGCCAGCAGCCCCGGACAGGCCTACAATGAGCAGTTCTTC. Translated: CASSPGQAYNEQFF.

The rearrangement joins TRBV4-3 to TRBJ2-3; D is unclear. Germline V gives CDR1 LGHNA, CDR2 YSLEER. Trimming removed 3 bases at V and 4 bases at J, with 8 bases between. The CDR3 consists of 13 residues. The CDR3 DNA sequence: TGCGCCAGCAGCCAGATAGTACCAGATACGCAGTATTTT. Translated: CASSQIVPDTQYF.

The rearrangement uses TRBV19 and TRBJ1-2, with D possibly matching TRBD1 (6 bases). CDR3 length equals 15 residues. Germline assignment: CDR1 LNHDA and CDR2 SQIVND (reference sequence). Trimming left V 5 bases short and J 5 bases short, with 18 bases between. CDR3 amino acids: CASSAGGGRGYGYTF. The CDR3 DNA reads as TGTGCCAGTAGTGCTGGCGGGGGGCGAGGGTATGGCTACACCTTC.

In nucleotides, the CDR3 is TGTGCCAGCAGCCGACAGAGGAATGATCAGCCCCAGCATTTT. It encodes CASSRQRNDQPQHF. The chain employs TRBV28 and TRBJ1-5, with a possible D match to TRBD1 (5 bases). Germline V gene lookup returns CDR1 MDHEN and CDR2 SYDVKM. V lost 6 bases and J 5 bases, leaving 14 bases between the germline ends. The CDR3 consists of 14 residues.

J is TRBJ2-1 and V is TRBV4-1; D ambiguous. Germline V CDR1 and CDR2: MGHRA, YSYEKL. Trimming pared 0 bases from V and 7 bases from J, leaving 10 bases between. The CDR3 consists of 14 residues. The CDR3 region has the DNA TGCGCCAGCAGCCAAGATCGACGGCCTAATGAGCAGTTCTTC. Protein product: CASSQDRRPNEQFF.